The rows below give T cell receptor beta chains drawn from one sample of a study of shared clonotypes between healthy human individuals. The protocol was immunoSEQ multiplex PCR, while the TCRdb copy is restricted to in-frame clones and leaves out a portion. The table has about 1.5 million clones, around 97% seen once. The sequenced material came from naive CD4+ T cells sorted from blood. The receptors stem from a man aged 30 to 45 in good health. Each CDR3 is given with its conserved first and last residue. Fields, in order: J gene, D gene, clone size, V gene, CDR3 protein, CDR3 DNA. D genes are given only for firm matches. Size tells how often a clone was seen (once, few, many) or the class of an expanded clone, and some rows leave it out.

TRBJ1-2 TRBD1 - TRBV5-6 CASTKGQVYGYTF TGTGCCAGCACCAAGGGACAGGTCTATGGCTACACCTTC
TRBJ2-1 TRBD2 few TRBV5-1 CASKPGLADNEQFF TGCGCCAGCAAACCGGGACTAGCGGACAATGAGCAGTTCTTC
TRBJ2-3 - - TRBV10-1 CASSEWTEPSTDTQYF TGCGCCAGCAGCGAGTGGACAGAACCTAGCACAGATACGCAGTATTTT
TRBJ1-1 TRBD1 - TRBV5-6 CASSLAPTTGTEAFF TGTGCCAGCAGCTTGGCCCCTACGACAGGGACTGAAGCTTTCTTT
TRBJ2-7 - - TRBV28 CASSGTLYEQYF TGTGCCAGCAGTGGGACTCTCTACGAGCAGTACTTC
TRBJ1-2 TRBD1 - TRBV10-3 CAISESRTGNGYTF TGTGCCATCAGTGAGTCGCGGACAGGGAATGGCTACACCTTC
TRBJ2-1 TRBD2 - TRBV7-8 CASSLITLGQSGVRGEQFF TGTGCCAGCAGCTTAATAACCCTGGGGCAGAGCGGGGTCCGAGGTGAGCAGTTCTTC
TRBJ2-1 - few TRBV27 CASKGVNEQFF TGTGCCAGCAAGGGGGTCAATGAGCAGTTCTTC
TRBJ2-2 TRBD1 - TRBV5-1 CASSLRGQGANTGELFF TGCGCCAGCAGCCTGAGGGGACAGGGGGCAAACACCGGGGAGCTGTTTTTT
TRBJ2-1 - - TRBV2 CASGLMRDEQFF TGTGCCAGCGGCTTGATGAGAGATGAGCAGTTCTTC
TRBJ2-1 TRBD2 - TRBV19 CASSRLMTGGPYEQFF TGTGCCAGTAGTCGCCTCATGACGGGAGGGCCTTATGAGCAGTTCTTC
TRBJ2-1 TRBD1 - TRBV5-4 CASSSPGQGANNEQFF TGTGCCAGCAGCTCACCGGGACAGGGTGCCAACAATGAGCAGTTCTTC
TRBJ2-5 TRBD2 - TRBV28 CASSLLAGVSLRETQYF TGTGCCAGCAGTTTGCTAGCGGGAGTCAGTCTGCGAGAGACCCAGTACTTC
TRBJ2-7 TRBD1 - TRBV6-1 CASNQPGQGYEQYF TGTGCCAGCAACCAACCGGGACAGGGATACGAGCAGTACTTC
TRBJ2-1 TRBD2 - TRBV4-1 CASSQGTSRLIEQFF TGCGCCAGCAGCCAAGGGACTAGCAGATTGATTGAGCAGTTCTTC
TRBJ2-1 TRBD2 - TRBV5-1 CASSLATSGRALYNEQFF TGCGCCAGCAGCTTGGCAACTAGCGGGAGGGCCCTGTACAATGAGCAGTTCTTC
TRBJ2-5 - - TRBV14 CASSQNFGGGGETQYF TGTGCCAGCAGCCAAAATTTCGGGGGAGGTGGTGAGACCCAGTACTTC
TRBJ2-5 - - TRBV11-2 CASIPTGGIGRETQYF TGTGCCAGCATCCCGACGGGTGGGATAGGGCGGGAGACCCAGTACTTC
TRBJ2-7 TRBD2 once TRBV19 CASSIDHSLAGNYEQYF TGTGCCAGTAGTATAGATCATTCGCTAGCGGGAAACTACGAGCAGTACTTC
TRBJ2-5 - - TRBV27 CASSSTGAEETQYF TGTGCCAGCAGTTCCACGGGGGCTGAAGAGACCCAGTACTTC
TRBJ1-5 TRBD1 - TRBV19 CASSILGQGSPQHF TGTGCCAGTAGTATATTGGGACAGGGGTCGCCCCAGCATTTT
TRBJ1-4 - - TRBV30 CAWSPTRTDKLFF TGTGCCTGGAGTCCAACCCGGACAGATAAACTGTTTTTT
TRBJ1-5 - - TRBV30 CAWSVSDRDNQPQHF TGTGCCTGGAGTGTCTCGGACAGAGACAATCAGCCCCAGCATTTT
TRBJ2-7 - - TRBV11-2 CASRSDEQYF TGTGCCAGCAGATCAGATGAGCAGTACTTC
TRBJ2-3 - - TRBV2 CASRINSRWSNKEDTQYF TGTGCCAGCAGAATAAACAGCAGATGGAGCAATAAGGAGGATACGCAGTATTTT
TRBJ2-7 - - TRBV7-9 CASSDLLRVTEQYF TGTGCCAGCAGTGACTTATTAAGGGTTACCGAGCAGTACTTC
TRBJ1-4 - - TRBV6-4 CASLGTTNEKLFF TGTGCCAGTTTGGGTACAACTAATGAAAAACTGTTTTTT
TRBJ1-5 TRBD1 - TRBV18 CASSPRQGGQPQHF TGTGCCAGCTCACCCCGACAGGGAGGTCAGCCCCAGCATTTT
TRBJ2-2 - - TRBV2 CASMYTGELFF TGTGCCAGCATGTACACCGGGGAGCTGTTTTTT
TRBJ2-7 - - TRBV25-1 CASSDHLGAPYEQYF TGTGCCAGCAGTGACCATCTCGGTGCCCCCTACGAGCAGTACTTC
TRBJ2-7 - - TRBV18 CASSPSGSYEQYF TGTGCCAGCTCACCATCAGGGTCCTACGAGCAGTACTTC
TRBJ2-1 TRBD2 - TRBV5-1 CASSLVGLGGYNEQFF TGCGCCAGCAGCTTGGTGGGACTAGGGGGCTACAATGAGCAGTTCTTC
TRBJ2-7 - - TRBV5-1 CASSLEGLSGEQYF TGCGCCAGCAGCTTGGAAGGGCTCAGCGGCGAGCAGTACTTC
TRBJ2-1 - - TRBV9 CASSVHGVATGNEQFF TGTGCCAGCAGCGTACATGGGGTCGCCACCGGCAATGAGCAGTTCTTC
TRBJ1-1 - - TRBV28 CAIRSLNTEAFF TGTGCCATACGAAGTCTGAACACTGAAGCTTTCTTT
TRBJ2-1 TRBD1 - TRBV30 CAWCEGQGNNEQFF TGTGCCTGGTGCGAAGGACAGGGGAACAATGAGCAGTTCTTC
TRBJ1-3 - - TRBV9 CASSAPTPGASNTIYF TGTGCCAGCAGCGCCCCTACACCAGGGGCTAGCAACACCATATATTTT
TRBJ2-1 - - TRBV7-9 CASSTYKGDVNEQFF TGTGCCAGCAGCACGTACAAGGGGGATGTCAATGAGCAGTTCTTC
TRBJ2-2 - - TRBV5-1 CASSLPGAYGGELFF TGCGCCAGCAGCTTGCCCGGGGCCTACGGCGGGGAGCTGTTTTTT
TRBJ2-7 - - TRBV25-1 CASSDPTYGGSYEQYF TGTGCCAGCAGTGATCCCACTTATGGGGGCTCCTACGAGCAGTACTTC
TRBJ1-5 - - TRBV7-2 CASSLVGGGGNQPQHF TGTGCCAGCAGCTTAGTCGGGGGAGGTGGCAATCAGCCCCAGCATTTT
TRBJ2-2 TRBD1 once TRBV5-1 CASSLVGTVNTGELFF TGCGCCAGCAGCTTGGTCGGGACAGTGAACACCGGGGAGCTGTTTTTT
TRBJ2-7 - - TRBV7-2 CASSLGGTSYEQYF TGTGCCAGCAGCTTAGGTGGCACGTCCTACGAGCAGTACTTC